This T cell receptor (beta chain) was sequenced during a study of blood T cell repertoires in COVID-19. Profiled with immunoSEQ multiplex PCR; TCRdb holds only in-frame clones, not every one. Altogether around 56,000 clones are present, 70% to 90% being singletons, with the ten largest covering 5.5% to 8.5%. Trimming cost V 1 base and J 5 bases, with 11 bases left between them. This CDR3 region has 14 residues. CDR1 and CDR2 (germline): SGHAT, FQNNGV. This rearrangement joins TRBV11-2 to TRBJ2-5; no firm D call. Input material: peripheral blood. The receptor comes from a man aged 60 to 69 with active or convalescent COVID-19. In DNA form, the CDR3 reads TGTGCCAGCAGCTTAGGGCAGGCATGGGAGACCCAGTACTTC. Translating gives CASSLGQAWETQYF.